The rows below give T cell receptor beta chains drawn from one sample of a study of response to subunit inactivated influenza vaccine. TCRdb re-called the RT-PCR reads with MiXCR, one entry per CDR3 protein. Found here are about 480,000 distinct CDR3 sequences, under 15% of them singletons; the top ten hold 13%. Here the sequenced sample was PBMCs from blood, taken 35 to 45 days after vaccination. Every receptor here comes from a man over 45 who received an inactivated influenza vaccine. Both conserved end residues are part of each CDR3.

V	length	J	CDR3
TRBV9	14	TRBJ2-2	CASTQATNTGELFF
TRBV27	15	TRBJ1-5	CASSSKGQGAQPQHF
TRBV29-1	14	TRBJ2-1	CSGVTGSSYNEQFF
TRBV19	12	TRBJ2-1	CATRGPPNEQFF
TRBV13	19	TRBJ2-3	CASSYVWTSGSTGADTQYF
TRBV7-3	14	TRBJ2-3	CASSALGGLDTQYF
TRBV7-2	14	TRBJ2-5	CAEIIRDFQETQYF
TRBV6-5	14	TRBJ2-3	CASSYGDSTDTQYF
TRBV7-6	15	TRBJ1-3	CASGAGSSSGNTIYF
TRBV10-3	15	TRBJ2-2	CAIHRGQPNTGELFF
TRBV20-1	14	TRBJ2-7	CSARDRSGIYEQYF
TRBV11-2	15	TRBJ2-3	CASRFAGGRTDTQYF
TRBV6-1	14	TRBJ1-1	CASSRPLKGAEAFF
TRBV7-9	15	TRBJ2-7	CASSLAVAGEYEQYF
TRBV28	15	TRBJ2-3	CASSFGTGITDTQYF
TRBV6-1	13	TRBJ2-5	CASRPGAPGTQYF
TRBV6-2/TRBV6-3	18	TRBJ2-1	CASKPVTSGRRIYNEQFF
TRBV5-1	15	TRBJ2-7	CASSLTSGITYKQYF
TRBV29-1	11	TRBJ2-5	CSVDREETQYF
TRBV12-3/TRBV12-4	16	TRBJ1-5	CASSPGIGRNNQPQHF
TRBV15	14	TRBJ1-2	CATSRGGSGGGYTF
TRBV6-5	15	TRBJ2-7	CASSYSSGGGYEQYF
TRBV14	16	TRBJ2-1	CASSGTGVRSYNEQFF